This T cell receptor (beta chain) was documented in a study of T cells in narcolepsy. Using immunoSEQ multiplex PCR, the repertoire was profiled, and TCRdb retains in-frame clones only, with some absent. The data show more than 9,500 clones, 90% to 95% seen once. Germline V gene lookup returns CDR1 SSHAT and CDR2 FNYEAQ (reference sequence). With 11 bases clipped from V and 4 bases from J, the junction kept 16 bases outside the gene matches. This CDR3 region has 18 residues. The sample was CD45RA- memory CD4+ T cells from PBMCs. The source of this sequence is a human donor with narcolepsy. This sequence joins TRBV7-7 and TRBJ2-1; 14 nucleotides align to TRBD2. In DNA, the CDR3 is TGTGCCCAAACTACCGGGACTAGCGGGAGTTCAAAATACAATGAGCAGTTCTTC. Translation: CAQTTGTSGSSKYNEQFF.